The rows below give T cell receptor beta chains drawn from one sample of a study of beta chain features in type 1 diabetes. Some clones are missing from TCRdb's copy, which holds only in-frame ones; the method was immunoSEQ multiplex PCR. The sample has about 320,000 clones, about 14% seen once. The sequencing sample was made of central memory CD4+ T cells from blood. The receptors here all came from a man under 40 in good health. Each CDR3 is given without its conserved first and last residue.

v_call	j_call	cdr3_aa
TRBV19	TRBJ1-2	ASSIEFEEGYGYT
TRBV5-1	TRBJ1-4	ASSSTSRREKLF
TRBV5-4	TRBJ1-6	ASSFPGNSPLH
TRBV4-2	TRBJ1-3	ASSQEPWGSSGNTIY
TRBV6-5	TRBJ1-5	ASSYSHRVGNQPQH
TRBV5-6	TRBJ2-7	ASSLAYSPQAGDSYEQY
TRBV11-2	TRBJ2-5	ASSLEDNSQETQY
TRBV6-1	TRBJ2-1	ASSGTYQNEQF
TRBV7-2	TRBJ2-7	ASSNRDRGGEQY
TRBV7-2	TRBJ2-4	ASSLAQTPQGIQY
TRBV5-1	TRBJ2-1	ASSLAGQGRNEQF
TRBV5-5	TRBJ1-1	ASSQEKNTEAF
TRBV6-6	TRBJ2-1	ASSQGNRQF
TRBV7-3	TRBJ2-6	ASSLLSGSRSGANVLT
TRBV10-2	TRBJ2-7	ASSDPVQRGSYEQY
TRBV11-3	TRBJ2-2	ASSFPVGWELF
TRBV5-1	TRBJ2-7	ASSWDTGSYEQY
TRBV11-2	TRBJ2-3	ASKRGGPADTQY
TRBV5-6	TRBJ1-2	ASSRPGQGAFGYT
TRBV19	TRBJ2-5	ASSIRSGNQETQY
TRBV7-8	TRBJ2-5	ASSSTGLETQY
TRBV6-5	TRBJ2-1	ASINRLGYEQF
TRBV18	TRBJ2-5	ASSPRTSGPGETQY
TRBV13	TRBJ2-1	ASSRSGQGFNEQF
TRBV7-9	TRBJ2-4	ASSFEQGAAKNIQY
TRBV7-7	TRBJ1-1	ASSLDLSTEAF
TRBV9	TRBJ2-3	ASSVRRGGTDTQY
TRBV29-1	TRBJ2-5	SVALTGAQETQY
TRBV7-9	TRBJ2-2	ASSPQLATGELF
TRBV10-3	TRBJ2-3	AISFSPPPASDTQY
TRBV9	-	ASTVGGTTNEQF
TRBV5-4	TRBJ2-2	ASSPGGGSGSSGELF
TRBV27	TRBJ1-4	ASRKSGTLLEKLF
TRBV27	TRBJ1-1	ASRPQYSGNTEAF
TRBV7-9	TRBJ1-2	ASSPPVAAYGYT
TRBV29-1	TRBJ2-5	SVSLQETQY
TRBV7-2	TRBJ1-2	ASSLGGTGYGYT
TRBV5-4	TRBJ2-5	ASSLVWGSGETQY
TRBV2	TRBJ2-3	ASSMTENTQY
TRBV7-9	TRBJ2-1	ASSLYRGGSYNEQF
TRBV29-1	TRBJ1-6	SASFGKGLNSPLH
TRBV18	TRBJ1-5	ASSITDTNQPQH
TRBV19	TRBJ2-3	ASLAGVEDTQY
TRBV21-1	TRBJ1-1	ASSKSGGRTEAF
TRBV18	TRBJ1-1	ASSPGVPGTEAF
TRBV5-1	TRBJ2-3	ASSPRAGGTTDTQY